This T cell receptor (beta chain) was identified during a study of beta chain features in type 1 diabetes. Study-level background: Examination covered some 99,000,000 sorted cells spanning all samples. Study-wide points: cDNA-based reads could over-represent cells with high TCR expression.

This CDR3 is built from 14 residues. CDR1 and CDR2 (germline): SGHTA, FQGNSA. Notes on this clone: Antigen specificity is unknown. One end of the junction does not line up with germline, which may come from a read error.

Sequencing targeted expressed TCRB transcripts, as all isolated RNA had been reverse transcribed. TCRdb's table, derived via immunoSEQ multiplex PCR, lists solely in-frame clones and lacks some. The repertoire has about 320,000 clones, about 14% of them found once; the top ten carry about 6.6%. The receptor comes from a man younger than 45 in good health. V is TRBV7-2 and J is TRBJ1-2, with D tentatively TRBD1 (5 bases). Sequencing input: central memory CD4+ T cells from blood. The CDR3 loop reads CASSQEAGNYGYTF. In DNA, the CDR3 is TGCGCCAGCAGCCAAGAGGCAGGGAACTATGGCTACACCTTC.